This is a list of T cell receptor beta chains from one sample in a study of control samples from healthy donors and cancer patients. Measured with immunoSEQ multiplex PCR; TCRdb has only the in-frame clones, and not every one. The sample lists 120,000 or so clones; around 90% were seen once. The sequenced sample consisted of blood. The origin of the receptors is a man younger than 30 in good health. Each CDR3 is given with its conserved first and last residue. D genes are given only for firm matches. The size entry is marked missing in some rows and otherwise reads once, few, many or a size class.

V gene: TRBV12-5
D gene: -
J gene: TRBJ2-1
clone size: -
CDR3 protein: CASADGHEQFF
CDR3 DNA: TGTGCTAGTGCGGATGGGCATGAGCAGTTCTTC

V gene: TRBV6-5
D gene: -
J gene: TRBJ1-3
clone size: -
CDR3 protein: CASSYDRNTIYF
CDR3 DNA: TGTGCCAGCAGTTACGATAGAAACACCATATATTTT

V gene: TRBV6-1
D gene: -
J gene: TRBJ1-3
clone size: -
CDR3 protein: CASSEGSSGNTIYF
CDR3 DNA: TGTGCCAGCAGTGAAGGCAGCTCTGGAAACACCATATATTTT

V gene: TRBV5-1
D gene: -
J gene: TRBJ2-7
clone size: -
CDR3 protein: CASSLPGVTYEQYF
CDR3 DNA: TGCGCCAGCAGCCTCCCGGGGGTCACCTACGAGCAGTACTTC

V gene: TRBV7-9
D gene: -
J gene: TRBJ1-1
clone size: once
CDR3 protein: CASSLPGGGESTEAFF
CDR3 DNA: TGTGCCAGCAGCCTCCCCGGTGGAGGGGAGAGCACTGAAGCTTTCTTT

V gene: TRBV19
D gene: TRBD2
J gene: TRBJ2-5
clone size: -
CDR3 protein: CASSITSGTETQYF
CDR3 DNA: TGTGCCAGTAGTATAACTAGCGGGACGGAGACCCAGTACTTC

V gene: TRBV11-2
D gene: -
J gene: TRBJ1-1
clone size: -
CDR3 protein: CASSDRWNAEAFF
CDR3 DNA: TGTGCCAGCAGCGACAGGTGGAACGCTGAAGCTTTCTTT

V gene: TRBV9
D gene: -
J gene: TRBJ1-1
clone size: once
CDR3 protein: CASSPGSANTEAFF
CDR3 DNA: TGTGCCAGCAGTCCCGGGAGTGCAAACACTGAAGCTTTCTTT

V gene: TRBV19
D gene: TRBD1
J gene: TRBJ2-3
clone size: -
CDR3 protein: CAIGDRGIDTQYF
CDR3 DNA: TGTGCCATTGGGGACAGGGGGATAGATACGCAGTATTTT

V gene: TRBV2
D gene: -
J gene: TRBJ1-2
clone size: -
CDR3 protein: CAGGGKGFGGYTF
CDR3 DNA: TGTGCGGGTGGAGGGAAGGGATTCGGTGGCTACACCTTC

V gene: TRBV6-1
D gene: TRBD1
J gene: TRBJ1-2
clone size: -
CDR3 protein: CASSEFTGGASNYGYTF
CDR3 DNA: TGTGCCAGCAGTGAATTTACAGGGGGCGCATCAAACTATGGCTACACCTTC

V gene: TRBV9
D gene: -
J gene: TRBJ1-6
clone size: -
CDR3 protein: CASSVDLFDSPLHF
CDR3 DNA: TGTGCCAGCAGCGTAGATCTGTTTGATTCACCCCTCCACTTT

V gene: TRBV6-5
D gene: TRBD1
J gene: TRBJ1-1
clone size: -
CDR3 protein: CASSITQGVGTEAFF
CDR3 DNA: TGTGCCAGCAGTATTACTCAGGGGGTAGGAACTGAAGCTTTCTTT

V gene: TRBV11-2
D gene: -
J gene: TRBJ2-1
clone size: -
CDR3 protein: CASSLAQDSYNEQFF
CDR3 DNA: TGTGCCAGCAGCTTAGCCCAGGACTCCTACAATGAGCAGTTCTTC

V gene: TRBV6-5
D gene: -
J gene: TRBJ2-1
clone size: once
CDR3 protein: CASSYYPPRGNDEQFF
CDR3 DNA: TGTGCCAGCAGTTACTATCCTCCCCGGGGAAACGATGAGCAGTTCTTC

V gene: TRBV7-9
D gene: -
J gene: TRBJ2-1
clone size: once
CDR3 protein: CASSLVGGGRALHEQFF
CDR3 DNA: TGTGCCAGCAGCTTAGTAGGGGGAGGGAGGGCCTTGCATGAGCAGTTCTTC

V gene: TRBV6-6
D gene: TRBD1
J gene: TRBJ2-7
clone size: -
CDR3 protein: CASSYQSARGRDEQYF
CDR3 DNA: TGTGCCAGCAGTTACCAAAGTGCCAGGGGGCGCGACGAGCAGTACTTC